This T cell receptor (beta chain) appears in the sequencing data of a study of CD8 T cells in Susac syndrome. Reverse transcription of about 0.45 to 1 ug RNA was performed with random hexamers. Amplification of TCR beta CDR3 was carried out by immunoSEQ multiplex PCR, which covered 54 Vbeta and 13 Jbeta segments. One entry per CDR3 protein, called by TCRdb with MiXCR from the immunoSEQ multiplex PCR reads. The data hold about 130,000 distinct CDR3 sequences, with approximately 79% observed a single time. Sequencing of TCR beta was undertaken in CD8+ and CD4+ T cells derived from blood. It was treatment-naive patients with stable or active relapsing-remitting disease who made up the multiple sclerosis controls. Bulk CD8+ and CD4+ cells came from magnetic negative isolation; CD8+ TEMRA by FACS. The sample taken for sequencing was CD8+ T cells from PBMCs. This TCR came from a human donor with multiple sclerosis.

The CDR3 bases are TGTGCCAGCAGTTTAGCCCCCGGGACAGGGGACACTGAAGCTTTCTTT. Its translation is CASSLAPGTGDTEAFF. The V call is TRBV12-3 or TRBV12-4, the J call TRBJ1-1; TRBD1 aligns across 10 bases. Trimming cost V 0 bases and J 3 bases; bases outside gene matches: 4. This CDR3 has 16 residues.